The next 12 T cell receptor beta chains were all read from a single sample in a study of long-term antiretroviral therapy in people with HIV. The assay, immunoSEQ v3.0, was run at survey level. The table came from immunoSEQ multiplex PCR; TCRdb's copy has only in-frame clones and leaves some out. The table has roughly 30,000 clones, more than 85% seen once. Sample: unsorted PBMCs, taken 5.3 years after starting antiretroviral therapy. The receptors originated from a man aged 45-65 years with HIV.

The rearrangement uses TRBV5-8 and TRBJ1-2, with a weak D call TRBD1 (6 bases). CDR1 is SGHTS, CDR2 YDEGEE, per germline. The CDR3 loop spans 15 amino acids. Trimming removed 0 bases from V and 4 bases from J, with 13 bases in between. CDR3 sequence: CASSLALQGTYGYTF. CDR3 bases: TGTGCCAGCAGCTTGGCCTTACAGGGAACCTATGGCTACACCTTC.

The chain joins TRBV7-2 to TRBJ1-3; D remains unclear. Germline V gene lookup returns CDR1 SGHTA and CDR2 FQGNSA. Trimming pared 1 base from V and 2 bases from J, leaving 18 bases between. The CDR3 runs 18 residues. The CDR3 sequence is CASSLVAAHGVAGNTIYF. Written as DNA, the CDR3 is TGTGCCAGCAGCTTAGTAGCTGCCCACGGGGTCGCTGGAAACACCATATATTTT.

The chain has TRBV5-1 and TRBJ2-3; weak D call: TRBD2 (7 bases). Trimming removed 0 bases from V and 3 bases from J, with 11 bases in between. Per the germline V gene, CDR1 is SGHRS and CDR2 is YFSETQ. The CDR3 runs 15 residues. The CDR3 here is CASSLEGGGTDTQYF. The CDR3 DNA follows: TGCGCCAGCAGCTTGGAAGGGGGGGGTACAGATACGCAGTATTTT. The whole variable domain, filled in from reference TRBV5-1 and TRBJ2-3, reads KAGVTQTPRYLIKTRGQQVTLSCSPISGHRSVSWYQQTPGQGLQFLFEYFSETQRNKGNFPGRFSGRQFSNSRSEMNVSTLELGDSALYLCASSLEGGGTDTQYFGPGTRLTVL.

This chain connects TRBV7-2 to TRBJ1-4; D is possibly TRBD1 (6 bases). The CDR3 is 15 amino acids. The germline V and J ends were trimmed by 0 bases and 8 bases, with 13 bases remaining between them. Germline V gene sequence: CDR1 SGHTA, CDR2 FQGNSA. The CDR3 sequence: CASSLAVQGGEKLFF. For the CDR3, the DNA is TGTGCCAGCAGCTTAGCCGTACAGGGAGGGGAAAAACTGTTTTTT.

The CDR3 is CASSPTSQEPYSNQPQHF. In nucleotides, the CDR3 is TGTGCCAGCTCACCAACCTCCCAGGAGCCTTATAGCAATCAGCCCCAGCATTTT. V gene TRBV18 combines with J gene TRBJ1-5; D not certain. CDR1 and CDR2 from the germline V gene are KGHSH and LQKENI. Trimming shortened V by 2 bases and J by 0 bases, and 17 bases separated the two germline ends. The CDR3 totals 18 residues.

The chain links TRBV6-5 to TRBJ2-7; either TRBD1 or TRBD2 may supply D (5 bases each). This CDR3 region has 14 residues. Trimming shortened V by 5 bases and J by 3 bases, and 14 bases separated the two germline ends. Germline V gene sequence: CDR1 MNHEY, CDR2 SVGAGI. The CDR3 coding sequence is TGTGCCAGCAGTCCGGGATGGGGCTTCTACGAGCAGTACTTC. Protein product: CASSPGWGFYEQYF.

This clone has more than one count but fewer than ten. The rearrangement joins TRBV27 to TRBJ1-2, with unresolved D. V lost 5 bases to trimming and J lost 0 bases, with 10 bases between them. The V gene's germline CDR1 is MNHEY and CDR2 SMNVEV (reference sequence). The CDR3 has 14 residues. The CDR3 DNA reads TGTGCCAGCAGTATGGACGGTGCTAACTATGGCTACACCTTC. It translates to CASSMDGANYGYTF.

The V and J genes are TRBV6-6 and TRBJ2-7; TRBD1 aligns across 12 bases. V shed 6 bases and J 5 bases; nucleotides not matched to a gene: 8. CDR1 is MNHNY, CDR2 SVGAGI, per germline (reference sequence). The CDR3 is 15 amino acids. The CDR3 loop reads CASSHPGQGAHEQYF. For the CDR3, the DNA is TGTGCCAGCAGCCACCCGGGACAGGGGGCCCACGAGCAGTACTTC.

This chain connects TRBV11-2 to TRBJ2-3; D unclear. Trimming cost V 8 bases and J 0 bases, with 15 bases left between them. The CDR3 covers 15 residues. Germline V CDR1 and CDR2: SGHAT, FQNNGV. CDR3 residues: CASSGGPTSTDTQYF. The CDR3 DNA is TGTGCCAGCTCTGGTGGGCCAACTAGCACAGATACGCAGTATTTT.

The chain has TRBV27 and TRBJ1-3; TRBD1 matches at 7 bases. Germline assignment: CDR1 MNHEY and CDR2 SMNVEV (reference sequence). The CDR3 loop spans 14 amino acids. With 6 bases clipped from V and 0 bases from J, the junction kept 2 bases outside the gene matches. CDR3 sequence: CASSGQASGNTIYF. For the CDR3, the DNA is TGTGCCAGCAGCGGACAGGCCTCTGGAAACACCATATATTTT.

CDR3 in amino acids: CASQPGGTDTQYF. The CDR3, as DNA: TGCGCCAGCCAACCCGGGGGCACAGATACGCAGTATTTT. The rearrangement links TRBV5-1 to TRBJ2-3; possibly TRBD2 for D (5 bases). This CDR3 region has 13 residues. The germline V and J ends were trimmed by 7 bases and 1 base, with 10 bases remaining between them. Germline assignment: CDR1 SGHRS and CDR2 YFSETQ.

This sequence joins TRBV11-2 and TRBJ1-3; no clear D gene. Trimming took off 1 base at V and 0 bases at J, with 7 bases between the two ends. This CDR3 has 15 residues. Germline V gene lookup returns CDR1 SGHAT and CDR2 FQNNGV. Here the CDR3 DNA reads TGTGCCAGCAGCTTAGTAGGGAGCTCTGGAAACACCATATATTTT. Translation gives CASSLVGSSGNTIYF.